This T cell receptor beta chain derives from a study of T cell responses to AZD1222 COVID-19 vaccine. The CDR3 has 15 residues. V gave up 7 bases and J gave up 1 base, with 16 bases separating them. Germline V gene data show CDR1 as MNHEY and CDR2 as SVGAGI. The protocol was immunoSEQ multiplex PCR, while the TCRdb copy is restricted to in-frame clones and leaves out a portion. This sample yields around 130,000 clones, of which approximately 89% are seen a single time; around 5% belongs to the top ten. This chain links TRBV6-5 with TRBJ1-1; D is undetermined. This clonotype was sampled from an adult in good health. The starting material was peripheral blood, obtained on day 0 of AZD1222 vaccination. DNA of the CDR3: TGTGCCAGCACCCCCAGAGGACGGACGAACACTGAAGCTTTCTTT. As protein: CASTPRGRTNTEAFF.